This TCR beta chain was observed in a study of CD8 T cells in ankylosing spondylitis. The junction had 6 bases not matched to a gene; V was cut back by 4 bases and J by 2 bases. The CDR3 consists of 16 residues. The V gene's germline CDR1 is MDHEN and CDR2 SYDVKM. General study results and limits: Researchers report that disease-linked clones proved CD8+ and relatively rare in peripheral blood.

This clonotype was found many times. What it recognizes is unknown. TCRdb fed the 5' RACE reads into MiXCR, producing one record per CDR3 protein. The sample lists some 140,000 distinct CDR3 sequences, roughly 7.7% seen once, with 7.3% in the top ten. The TCR sequence derives from a male donor with ankylosing spondylitis. J is TRBJ2-3 and V is TRBV28; 10 positions agree with TRBD1. The specimen was synovial fluid, either unsorted or a sorted T cell fraction (not recorded which). The CDR3, as DNA: TGTGCCAGCAGTTCCTCCGGGACAGGGGACACAGATACGCAGTATTTT. It yields the protein CASSSSGTGDTDTQYF.